A selection of T cell receptor beta chains follows, all from one sample in a study of blood T cell repertoires in COVID-19. The data were produced by immunoSEQ multiplex PCR, yet TCRdb's version contains in-frame clones alone and is incomplete. The profile shows a few hundred thousand clones, roughly 83% of them singletons. What was sequenced was peripheral blood. The origin of the receptors is a woman in her forties or fifties with acute or convalescent COVID-19. Both conserved end residues are trimmed from each CDR3.

j_gene: TRBJ2-4; v_gene: TRBV7-2; len: 14; CDR3aa: ASSFPDRGIKNIQY
j_gene: TRBJ1-2; v_gene: TRBV4-2; len: 12; CDR3aa: ASSHEESDDGYT
j_gene: TRBJ1-2; v_gene: TRBV28; len: 11; CDR3aa: ASSLGGSYGYT
j_gene: TRBJ2-7; v_gene: TRBV24-1; len: 13; CDR3aa: ATSDSQGSGYEQY
j_gene: TRBJ1-2; v_gene: TRBV28; len: 14; CDR3aa: ASSLQSGTGIGGYT
j_gene: TRBJ2-3; v_gene: TRBV5-1; len: 13; CDR3aa: ASSQDRGRGDTQY
j_gene: TRBJ2-5; v_gene: TRBV18; len: 13; CDR3aa: ASSVTQGVGETQY
j_gene: TRBJ1-3; v_gene: TRBV5-1; len: 13; CDR3aa: ASSLAAELENTIY
j_gene: TRBJ1-3; v_gene: TRBV7-2; len: 12; CDR3aa: ASSPTGYGNTIY
j_gene: TRBJ2-1; v_gene: TRBV28; len: 14; CDR3aa: ASGTTSGGFYNEQF
j_gene: TRBJ1-2; v_gene: TRBV7-2; len: 13; CDR3aa: ASTAQGIANYGYT
j_gene: TRBJ2-7; v_gene: TRBV7-9; len: 11; CDR3aa: ASSFPGVDEQY
j_gene: TRBJ1-5; v_gene: TRBV6-6; len: 12; CDR3aa: ATRQGNSNQPQH
j_gene: TRBJ1-2; v_gene: TRBV2; len: 12; CDR3aa: ARMRGTTGEGYT
j_gene: TRBJ2-7; v_gene: TRBV4-1; len: 12; CDR3aa: ASSQDPYVYEQY
j_gene: TRBJ1-2; v_gene: TRBV28; len: 12; CDR3aa: ASSSGTGAHGYT
j_gene: TRBJ2-1; v_gene: TRBV4-1; len: 16; CDR3aa: ASSLQTGLAGGLGEQF
j_gene: TRBJ2-1; v_gene: TRBV18; len: 14; CDR3aa: ASSPGLAGVGFEQF
j_gene: TRBJ1-1; v_gene: TRBV7-2; len: 12; CDR3aa: ASSLDFRGGGAF
j_gene: TRBJ1-5; v_gene: TRBV29-1; len: 11; CDR3aa: SVVLGVNQPQH
j_gene: TRBJ1-1; v_gene: TRBV20-1; len: 13; CDR3aa: SASRATRQGAEAF
j_gene: TRBJ1-5; v_gene: TRBV7-6; len: 13; CDR3aa: ASSPDRDRNQPQH
j_gene: TRBJ2-2; v_gene: TRBV7-9; len: 14; CDR3aa: ASSLVQGFQAGELF
j_gene: TRBJ2-7; v_gene: TRBV28; len: 11; CDR3aa: ASSPVVSYEQY
j_gene: TRBJ1-1; v_gene: TRBV28; len: 13; CDR3aa: ASSSNRVRNTEAF
j_gene: TRBJ2-3; v_gene: TRBV5-1; len: 12; CDR3aa: ASRTNSGTDTQY
j_gene: TRBJ2-3; v_gene: TRBV12-5; len: 18; CDR3aa: ASGFPSIAGGASSTDTQY
j_gene: TRBJ2-1; v_gene: TRBV11-2; len: 11; CDR3aa: ASSLDRDNEQF
j_gene: TRBJ2-1; v_gene: TRBV5-1; len: 13; CDR3aa: ASSSGTSSYNEQF
j_gene: TRBJ2-6; v_gene: TRBV5-1; len: 13; CDR3aa: ASSKNRGGANVLT
j_gene: TRBJ1-4; v_gene: TRBV4-3; len: 14; CDR3aa: ASSQEPYQGGEKLF
j_gene: TRBJ2-2; v_gene: TRBV7-9; len: 17; CDR3aa: ASSIGTSGRARGTGELF
j_gene: TRBJ2-1; v_gene: TRBV6-2/TRBV6-3; len: 13; CDR3aa: ASSYAGQVHNEQF
j_gene: TRBJ1-5; v_gene: TRBV6-1; len: 12; CDR3aa: ASSTGTGRTPQH
j_gene: TRBJ2-1; v_gene: TRBV28; len: 12; CDR3aa: ASWEAGAHNEQF
j_gene: TRBJ2-7; v_gene: TRBV19; len: 14; CDR3aa: ASSLQGSGQPYEQY
j_gene: TRBJ2-1; v_gene: TRBV6-4; len: 13; CDR3aa: ASSDGTSGYNEQF
j_gene: TRBJ2-7; v_gene: TRBV28; len: 14; CDR3aa: ASSINRVPGSYEQY
j_gene: TRBJ1-2; v_gene: TRBV27; len: 12; CDR3aa: ASSSRDSLYGYT
j_gene: TRBJ2-7; v_gene: TRBV7-9; len: 11; CDR3aa: ASSPQSSYEQY
j_gene: TRBJ2-5; v_gene: TRBV5-6; len: 12; CDR3aa: ASSPIAGEETQY
j_gene: TRBJ1-1; v_gene: TRBV27; len: 11; CDR3aa: ASSVTRNTEAF
j_gene: TRBJ1-5; v_gene: TRBV4-1; len: 13; CDR3aa: ASSQLGQVNQPQH
j_gene: TRBJ1-6; v_gene: TRBV7-2; len: 13; CDR3aa: ASSVGQGGNSPLH
j_gene: TRBJ2-7; v_gene: TRBV18; len: 11; CDR3aa: ASSFGRRDEQY
j_gene: TRBJ2-5; v_gene: TRBV11-1; len: 14; CDR3aa: ASSLRSAGVRETQY
j_gene: TRBJ2-7; v_gene: TRBV28; len: 14; CDR3aa: ASSLSGGWASSEQY
j_gene: TRBJ1-1; v_gene: TRBV6-5; len: 12; CDR3aa: ASSQQGVNTEAF
j_gene: TRBJ1-4; v_gene: TRBV19; len: 12; CDR3aa: ASSSRDGNEKLF
j_gene: TRBJ2-1; v_gene: TRBV5-1; len: 13; CDR3aa: ASSYSTGTYNEQF